This T cell receptor (beta chain) was obtained from a study of T cell repertoires in cytomegalovirus infection (dated by TCRdb to between 2018 and 2021). In terms of the full investigation: The peptide stimulations were aimed at well-studied HLA-B-restricted epitopes as well as recently identified HLA-C-restricted CMV epitopes, whose presentation resists viral immunomodulation. Because public TCR beta signatures pointed to carriage of CMV infection together with the matching HLA type, the HLA type of each donor mattered for the analysis.

Its CDR3 holds 17 amino acids, cysteine through phenylalanine. The sequence is cut down to CDR3 DNA, 51 bases in frame from base 1. Compared with germline, V lacks 5 bases and J lacks 7 bases; bases without a gene match: 17. From a lookup of the germline V gene (reference sequence), CDR1 and CDR2 are LNHDA and SQIVND. Taken with the paper, the label for treatment or condition translates to: in vitro stimulation with specific CMV peptide epitopes to enrich CMV-specific T cells. In its sample, this clonotype was seen a few times. Its antigen has not been determined. One base away there is no much larger clone; base qualities are not given. Study-wide conclusions, independent of this receptor: The ex vivo response was dominated by HLA-C-restricted CMV-specific TCR beta clonotypes, which also provided the single most frequent clonotype in two of eight donors. Cumulative frequency of public TCR beta family members discriminated carriers of CMV infection plus the relevant HLA type in this cohort and an independent approximately 370-donor cohort.

This sample was sequenced with an Illumina HiSeq 1500. TCRdb handled the public reads itself, with Q25 trimming in fastp and clone calling in MiXCR, and kept productive beta chains. For every CDR3 protein sequence, its rows merge into one entry that carries the most common genes and DNA. Here the sample has about 340,000 distinct CDR3 sequences; around 29% occur a single time. The top ten clonotypes cover about 19% of the sample. The TCR was taken from a human donor in good health (CMV status not recorded). Some clones in this sample may be carry-over from other donors' samples. The material was cultured PBMCs, obtained from culture after CMV antigen stimulation. The chain couples TRBV19 to TRBJ1-2; the central 9 bases match TRBD1. The nucleotide sequence reads TGTGCCAGTAGTCCTCCCGGGACAGGGACGCGGTCGAGTGGCTACACCTTC. Its coded protein is CASSPPGTGTRSSGYTF.